The 18 T cell receptor beta chains presented below share a single source sample, sequenced in a study of CD8+ T cells in alopecia areata. Sequencing used cDNA as its template, made by extracting RNA and reverse transcribing it. Libraries were prepared by immunoSEQ multiplex PCR; TCRdb keeps only in-frame clonotypes and omits some of them. Of 7,500 to 10,000 clones listed, roughly three fifths were seen once; the top ten hold over 12%. Punch biopsies of lesional scalp, plus peripheral blood, were taken from alopecia areata patients. The specimen sequenced was skin. These receptors were taken from a human donor with alopecia areata.

This rearrangement joins TRBV27 to TRBJ1-2; D unresolved. Deletions cut 2 bases from V and 3 bases from J, with 13 bases between. The CDR3 has 15 amino acids. The germline gives CDR1 MNHEY, CDR2 SMNVEV (reference sequence). The CDR3: CASSLTGQTDYGYTF. In DNA, the CDR3 is TGTGCCAGCAGTTTAACGGGCCAAACAGACTATGGCTACACCTTC.

This clone was observed a single time. This rearrangement joins TRBV7-9 to TRBJ2-2, with unresolved D. Trimming took 6 bases from V and 3 from J, leaving 11 bases between them. The CDR3 extends over 14 amino acids. The germline CDR1 and CDR2 sequences are SEHNR and FQNEAQ (reference sequence). The CDR3 nucleotides are TGTGCCAGCAGTCGTACTTCCGACACCGGGGAGCTGTTTTTT. Protein sequence: CASSRTSDTGELFF. Based on the CDR3 plus reference TRBV7-9 and TRBJ2-2, the full variable domain is DTGVSQNPRHKITKRGQNVTFRCDPISEHNRLYWYRQTLGQGPEFLTYFQNEAQLEKSRLLSDRFSAERPKGSFSTLEIQRTEQGDSAMYLCASSRTSDTGELFFGEGSRLTVL.

The rearrangement uses TRBV27 and TRBJ2-5; 10 bases line up with TRBD1. The V gene's germline CDR1 is MNHEY and CDR2 SMNVEV (reference sequence). The V and J ends lost 4 bases and 0 bases, in that order; junction bases with no gene match: 8. The CDR3 has 17 residues. CDR3 in amino acids: CASSSGQGREYQETQYF. As DNA, the CDR3 is TGTGCCAGCAGTTCGGGACAGGGGCGTGAGTACCAAGAGACCCAGTACTTC.

The chain recombines TRBV7-9 with TRBJ2-7; 10 nucleotides line up with TRBD1. The germline V gene has CDR1 SEHNR and CDR2 FQNEAQ (reference sequence). The V gene end was trimmed by 8 bases and the J gene end by 6 bases; junction bases not matched to a gene: 10. The length of the CDR3 is 14 residues. The DNA of the CDR3 is TGTGCCAGCCTGCCGGGACAGGGGAATCGCGAGCAGTACTTC. This gives the protein CASLPGQGNREQYF. The complete variable domain, with remaining parts taken from reference TRBV7-9 and TRBJ2-7, reads DTGVSQNPRHKITKRGQNVTFRCDPISEHNRLYWYRQTLGQGPEFLTYFQNEAQLEKSRLLSDRFSAERPKGSFSTLEIQRTEQGDSAMYLCASLPGQGNREQYFGPGTRLTVT.

This chain joins TRBV9 and TRBJ2-7; a weak D match, TRBD2 (6 bases). V gave up 0 bases and J gave up 2 bases, with 15 bases separating them. This CDR3 comprises 16 residues. Per the germline V gene, CDR1 is SGDLS and CDR2 is YYNGEE. CDR3 in amino acids: CASSVGYGSDTYEQYF. DNA of the CDR3: TGTGCCAGCAGCGTAGGATACGGGAGCGATACCTACGAGCAGTACTTC.

This clone was seen a few times. The chain combines TRBV5-8 with TRBJ2-1; no reliable D call. The germline V gene has CDR1 SGHTS and CDR2 YDEGEE. V dropped 2 bases and J dropped 5 bases, with 8 bases sitting between them. The length of the CDR3 is 13 residues. This CDR3 reads CASSFTKNNEQFF. In DNA, the CDR3 is TGTGCCAGCAGCTTTACAAAGAACAATGAGCAGTTCTTC. The full variable domain, with the rest looked up from reference TRBV5-8 and TRBJ2-1, is EAGVTQSPTHLIKTRGQQATLRCSPISGHTSVYWYQQALGLGLQFLLWYDEGEERNRGNFPPRFSGRQFPNYSSELNVNALELEDSALYLCASSFTKNNEQFFGPGTRLTVL.

This chain joins TRBV15 and TRBJ2-6; no clear D gene. The CDR3 is 11 residues long. Trimming removed 8 bases at V and 5 bases at J, with 4 bases between. Germline V CDR1 and CDR2: LNHNV, YYDKDF (reference sequence). The CDR3: CATGRANVLTF. In nucleotides, the CDR3 is TGTGCCACCGGTAGGGCCAACGTCCTGACTTTC.

This clone showed up just a few times. The CDR3 sequence is CASKLNGGSYEQYF. The CDR3 DNA reads as TGTGCCAGCAAGCTCAACGGGGGCTCCTACGAGCAGTACTTC. V gene TRBV27 combines with J gene TRBJ2-7; D might be TRBD2 (6 bases). The CDR3 is made up of 14 amino acids. V lost 7 bases to trimming and J lost 0 bases, with 13 bases between them. Looked up from germline, CDR1 is MNHEY and CDR2 is SMNVEV (reference sequence).

The rearrangement links TRBV29-1 to TRBJ1-3; 7 bases match TRBD1. V dropped 7 bases and J dropped 0; count of bases not matched to a gene: 6. There are 14 residues in the CDR3. Germline CDR1 and CDR2: SQVTM and ANQGSEA. CDR3 residues: CSATGDHSGNTIYF. For the CDR3, the DNA is TGCAGCGCCACAGGGGACCACTCTGGAAACACCATATATTTT.

The chain couples TRBV7-9 to TRBJ2-4; 10 nucleotides line up with TRBD2. From germline, CDR1 is SEHNR and CDR2 FQNEAQ (reference sequence). The CDR3 has 16 residues. Unmatched junction bases numbered 6, after V lost 2 bases and J lost 5 bases. CDR3 loop: CASSLSSLAGENIQYF. The CDR3 DNA reads TGTGCCAGCAGCTTAAGTAGCCTAGCGGGGGAAAACATTCAGTACTTC.

Worth noting for this clone: Sequence at one end of the junction differs from germline and may be a read error. CDR3 nucleotides: TGTGCCAGCAGTGCCATGGGGAAGGGGCAAGCGACCCAGTACTTC. Protein product: CASSAMGKGQATQYF. The chain uses TRBV2 and TRBJ2-5, with D possibly TRBD1 on 5 matching bases. The CDR3 sequence is 15 residues long. Germline V gene sequence: CDR1 SNHLY, CDR2 FYNNEI.

This clone was picked up a small number of times. CDR3 DNA sequence: TGTGCCAGCAGCCCCAGCGGGGGGAGTCTCGATGAGCAGTTCTTC. Translation gives CASSPSGGSLDEQFF. The chain combines TRBV7-2 with TRBJ2-1, with 9 nucleotides matching TRBD2. Germline values: CDR1 SGHTA, CDR2 FQGNSA. The length of the CDR3 is 15 residues. J lost 8 bases, V lost 5 bases, and 10 bases had no gene match.

This chain uses TRBV6-5 with TRBJ2-1; TRBD2 aligns across 7 bases. The CDR3 extends over 15 amino acids. The trim removed 5 bases at V and 7 bases at J, leaving 11 bases unmatched. Germline CDR1 is MNHEY and CDR2 is SVGAGI. CDR3 in amino acids: CASSNGLVSTNEQFF. The CDR3 nucleotides are TGTGCCAGCAGTAATGGACTAGTAAGCACGAATGAGCAGTTCTTC.

The chain is built from TRBV28 and TRBJ1-2, with TRBD1 as a possible D gene (6 bases). Per germline, CDR1 MDHEN and CDR2 SYDVKM. The CDR3 sequence is 14 residues long. Trimming removed 5 bases from V and 4 bases from J, with 14 bases in between. The CDR3 region has the DNA TGTGCCAGCAGTAACCAGGGGCCCCCCTATGGCTACACCTTC. Translating gives CASSNQGPPYGYTF.

The gene calls are TRBV29-1 and TRBJ2-3; D not resolved. The V end lost 5 bases, the J end lost 4 bases, and 7 bases lay between the germline ends. The CDR3 length is 11 residues. Germline V gene data show CDR1 as SQVTM and CDR2 as ANQGSEA. CDR3 DNA: TGCAGCGTTCTTACTTCAGATACGCAGTATTTT. It is translated as CSVLTSDTQYF.

This chain joins TRBV11-2 and TRBJ2-7; D is uncertain. Germline CDR1 is SGHAT and CDR2 is FQNNGV. The germline V and J ends were trimmed by 0 bases and 2 bases, with 8 bases remaining between them. The CDR3 runs to 14 residues. The CDR3 here is CASSLDQVTYEQYF. CDR3 bases: TGTGCCAGCAGCTTAGATCAGGTTACCTACGAGCAGTACTTC. The entire variable domain, with the rest obtained from reference TRBV11-2 and TRBJ2-7, is as follows: EAGVAQSPRYKIIEKRQSVAFWCNPISGHATLYWYQQILGQGPKLLIQFQNNGVVDDSQLPKDRFSAERLKGVDSTLKIQPAKLEDSAVYLCASSLDQVTYEQYFGPGTRLTVT.

The chain's CDR3 is CATSIQGGSYEQYF. DNA of the CDR3: TGTGCCACCAGCATACAGGGAGGTTCCTACGAGCAGTACTTC. The chain employs TRBV15 and TRBJ2-7; D could derive from TRBD1 or TRBD2 (6 bases each). CDR1 is LNHNV, CDR2 YYDKDF, per germline (reference sequence). The CDR3 is 14 amino acids. V lost 4 bases to trimming and J lost 1 base, with 11 bases between them.

The V and J genes are TRBV10-3 and TRBJ2-5, with D perhaps TRBD1 (5 bases). V lost 1 base and J 2 bases, leaving 8 bases between the germline ends. From germline, CDR1 is ENHRY and CDR2 SYGVKD. This CDR3 contains 14 residues. The CDR3 loop is CAISEFDSQETQYF. CDR3 DNA sequence: TGTGCCATCAGTGAGTTCGACAGTCAAGAGACCCAGTACTTC.